One sample yielded the 30 T cell receptor beta chains listed below, sequenced in a study of regulatory T cells in long-lasting Graves disease. Time point: persistent/refractory GD, antithyroid drugs over 5 years with positive TRAb. The TCR library was made from RNA that had been extracted from PBMCs in TRIzol. In building TCR beta libraries, iRepertoire HTBI primers were used together with Arm-PCR of CDR3 regions. TCRdb ran MiXCR on the multiplex PCR reads and lists one entry per CDR3 protein. The profile shows a few hundred thousand distinct CDR3 sequences, less than 25% of them singletons. Sequenced material: peripheral blood mononuclear cells (PBMCs), taken when the disease was refractory, from a patient treated with antithyroid drugs. The source is a female donor with Graves disease.

This clonotype was picked up many times. This chain links TRBV28 with TRBJ1-5, with D uncertain. CDR1 is MDHEN, CDR2 SYDVKM, per germline. Trimming removed 2 bases at V and 8 bases at J, with 10 bases between. The CDR3 length is 13 residues. CDR3 loop: CASSLPGWEPQHF. The DNA for the CDR3 is TGTGCCAGCAGTTTACCCGGTTGGGAGCCCCAGCATTTT.

This clonotype was picked up a small number of times. The chain couples TRBV11-1 to TRBJ1-2; D is perhaps TRBD1 (5 bases). This CDR3 is 13 amino acids long. Deletions cut 3 bases from V and 8 bases from J, with 13 bases between. Germline V gene sequence: CDR1 SGHAT, CDR2 FQDESV (reference sequence). CDR3 region: CASSFARVGGYTF. The CDR3 coding sequence is TGTGCCAGCAGCTTTGCCAGGGTTGGAGGCTACACCTTC.

This clonotype was seen more than once but under ten times. This chain links TRBV19 with TRBJ1-1, with D hard to call. Deletions cut 6 bases from V and 1 base from J, with 12 bases between. This CDR3 has 14 amino acids. Germline V lookup: CDR1 LNHDA, CDR2 SQIVND (reference sequence). The CDR3 DNA sequence: TGTGCCAGTAGCACTCCGGAGGGGAACACTGAAGCTTTCTTT. This encodes CASSTPEGNTEAFF.

This sequence joins TRBV19 and TRBJ2-6; the D gene is possibly TRBD2 (5 bases). The germline gives CDR1 LNHDA, CDR2 SQIVND (reference sequence). CDR3 length: 17 residues. Trimming pared 2 bases from V and 0 bases from J, leaving 11 bases between. CDR3 residues: CASSISLGGSGANVLTF. DNA for the CDR3: TGTGCCAGTAGTATAAGTTTAGGAGGCTCTGGGGCCAACGTCCTGACTTTC.

This clonotype has at least ten counts. CDR3 in amino acids: CASKWARAAFF. Here the CDR3 DNA reads TGTGCCAGCAAGTGGGCCAGGGCAGCTTTCTTT. V is TRBV28 and J is TRBJ1-1; possible D gene TRBD1, 5 bases. The CDR3 spans 11 residues. Per the germline V gene, CDR1 is MDHEN and CDR2 is SYDVKM. Trimming shortened V by 7 bases and J by 10 bases, and 13 bases separated the two germline ends. The variable domain in full, completed from reference TRBV28 and TRBJ1-1, reads DVKVTQSSRYLVKRTGEKVFLECVQDMDHENMFWYRQDPGLGLRLIYFSYDVKMKEKGDIPEGYSVSREKKERFSLILESASTNQTSMYLCASKWARAAFFGQGTRLTVV.

There are a few counts of this clonotype. The chain carries TRBV11-3 and TRBJ2-3, with a possible D match to TRBD2 (5 bases). The length of the CDR3 is 15 residues. The V end lost 6 bases, the J end lost 2 bases, and 15 bases lay between the germline ends. Germline V CDR1 and CDR2: SGHNT, YENEEA. CDR3 bases: TGTGCCAGCAGTTTGATCGGGGTAGCCACAGATACGCAGTATTTT. This gives the protein CASSLIGVATDTQYF.

This clonotype appeared many times. This chain joins TRBV27 and TRBJ2-5; D not certain. Germline assignment: CDR1 MNHEY and CDR2 SMNVEV (reference sequence). CDR3 size: 14 residues. V was trimmed by 3 bases and J by 1 base, leaving 9 bases between them. CDR3 sequence: CASSFDSIQETQYF. The CDR3 DNA reads TGTGCCAGCAGTTTCGATAGCATCCAAGAGACCCAGTACTTC.

This clonotype has a count of ten or more. The chain couples TRBV12-3 or TRBV12-4 to TRBJ1-5; D is ambiguous. Trimming pared 4 bases from V and 6 bases from J, leaving 13 bases between. The CDR3 is 14 amino acids. In DNA, the CDR3 is TGTGCCAGCAGTTATAGATCTGACGGTCAGCCCCAGCATTTT. This gives the protein CASSYRSDGQPQHF.

This clonotype has at least ten counts. V usage is TRBV16 and J usage is TRBJ1-1, with a possible D match to TRBD1 (5 bases). CDR1 is KGHSY, CDR2 FQNENV, per germline. The CDR3 is 15 amino acids. The CDR3 protein is CATEGQGDKNTEAFF. The CDR3 nucleotides are TGTGCAACCGAGGGGCAGGGAGATAAGAACACTGAAGCTTTCTTT.

This clonotype was recorded at least ten times. This sequence joins TRBV30 and TRBJ1-2; unclear D gene. CDR1 GTSNPN and CDR2 SVGIG come from the germline V gene (reference sequence). This CDR3 spans 12 amino acids. V was trimmed by 0 bases and J by 5 bases, leaving 7 bases between them. The CDR3 loop reads CAWSVGEYGYTF. In DNA form, the CDR3 reads TGTGCCTGGAGTGTAGGAGAGTATGGCTACACCTTC.

This clonotype appeared once. This chain links TRBV9 with TRBJ2-7; D possibly corresponds to TRBD1 (5 bases). V gave up 8 bases and J gave up 2 bases, with 14 bases separating them. The CDR3 consists of 13 residues. The germline V gene has CDR1 SGDLS and CDR2 YYNGEE. The CDR3 loop reads CASSRQTTYEQYF. CDR3 DNA sequence: TGTGCCAGTTCTCGACAGACGACCTACGAGCAGTACTTC.

This clonotype was observed many times. The rearrangement uses TRBV3-1 and TRBJ2-5, with TRBD2 matching 13 bases. In germline, CDR1 is LGHDT, CDR2 YNNKEL (reference sequence). The CDR3 contains 15 residues. The ends lost 6 bases at V and 4 bases at J; junction bases unmatched: 5. The CDR3 DNA is TGTGCCAGCAGTCGGGGGACTAGCGGGGCAGAGACCCAGTACTTC. As protein: CASSRGTSGAETQYF.

This clonotype has a handful of counts. The chain carries TRBV28 and TRBJ2-3; 12 nucleotides agree with TRBD1. Germline CDR1 reads MDHEN; CDR2 reads SYDVKM. J was trimmed by 4 bases and V by 5 bases; bases with no gene match: 1. The CDR3 extends over 14 amino acids. Here the CDR3 DNA reads TGTGCCAGCAGTGGGACAGGGGGCGCAGATACGCAGTATTTT. It specifies CASSGTGGADTQYF.

This clonotype was observed a few times. The chain joins TRBV20-1 to TRBJ2-5, with TRBD2 matching over 7 bases. Germline V lookup: CDR1 DFQATT, CDR2 SNEGSKA (reference sequence). Trimming took 5 bases from V and 5 from J; bases not matched to a gene: 11. This CDR3 is built from 14 residues. The CDR3 loop reads CSAWGGLGMETQYF. In DNA, the CDR3 is TGCAGTGCTTGGGGCGGACTAGGAATGGAGACCCAGTACTTC.

This clonotype was observed a handful of times. The V call is TRBV11-3, the J call TRBJ2-7; D not resolved. This CDR3 has 12 residues. V lost 2 bases and J lost 5, with 7 bases in between. Germline lookup yields CDR1 SGHNT and CDR2 YENEEA. As DNA, the CDR3 is TGTGCCAGCAGCTTATATGACGACGAGCAGTACTTC. Protein: CASSLYDDEQYF.

This clonotype has at least ten counts. The DNA of the CDR3 is TGTGCCAGCAGTTATCGGGGGGCGAATGGCTACACCTTC. Its translation is CASSYRGANGYTF. The rearrangement links TRBV12-3 or TRBV12-4 to TRBJ1-2; D perhaps matches TRBD1 (6 bases). The germline V and J ends were trimmed by 4 bases and 6 bases, with 12 bases remaining between them. The CDR3 totals 13 residues.

Remarks on this clonotype: A much larger clone sits a single nucleotide away, making a read error possible. The genes are TRBV7-2 and TRBJ1-2; a possible D gene is TRBD1 (5 bases). The V gene lost 1 base and the J gene lost 7 bases, with 19 bases spanning the gap. This CDR3 contains 16 residues. CDR1 and CDR2 from the germline V gene are SGHTA and FQGNSA. CDR3 residues: CASSLEVWGGRGGYTF. In nucleotides, the CDR3 is TGTGCCAGCAGCTTAGAGGTCTGGGGCGGACGTGGTGGCTACACCTTC.

The chain carries TRBV7-8 and TRBJ2-2; no clear D gene. Germline V gene sequence: CDR1 SGHVS, CDR2 FQNEAQ. V was clipped by 5 bases and J by 3 bases, with 16 bases between them. The CDR3 runs 16 residues. The CDR3 loop reads CASSPDKSIDTGELFF. CDR3 coding DNA: TGTGCCAGCAGCCCGGATAAGTCCATAGACACCGGGGAGCTGTTTTTT.

The CDR3: CASSLGRGSGGELFF. The CDR3, as DNA: TGCGCCAGCAGCTTGGGCAGGGGCTCCGGCGGGGAGCTGTTTTTT. The chain employs TRBV5-1 and TRBJ2-2, with D possibly TRBD1 on 6 matching bases. The V gene's germline CDR1 is SGHRS and CDR2 YFSETQ. Deletions cut 0 bases from V and 7 bases from J, with 13 bases between. The CDR3 loop spans 15 amino acids. Supplemented by reference TRBV5-1 and TRBJ2-2, the full variable domain reads KAGVTQTPRYLIKTRGQQVTLSCSPISGHRSVSWYQQTPGQGLQFLFEYFSETQRNKGNFPGRFSGRQFSNSRSEMNVSTLELGDSALYLCASSLGRGSGGELFFGEGSRLTVL.

The chain uses TRBV11-2 and TRBJ2-3; D may be TRBD2 (5 bases). Germline-derived CDR1 and CDR2 are SGHAT and FQNNGV. This CDR3 spans 15 amino acids. V lost 3 bases to trimming and J lost 2 bases, with 12 bases between them. The CDR3 region is CASSFGSDYTDTQYF. The CDR3 region has the DNA TGTGCCAGCAGCTTTGGTAGCGACTACACAGATACGCAGTATTTT.

The chain combines TRBV5-1 with TRBJ2-5; D unresolved. V gave up 0 bases and J gave up 1 base, with 7 bases separating them. This CDR3 is 14 amino acids long. Germline V gene sequence: CDR1 SGHRS, CDR2 YFSETQ. CDR3 protein: CASSLVEGQETQYF. In nucleotides, the CDR3 is TGCGCCAGCAGCTTGGTAGAAGGCCAAGAGACCCAGTACTTC.

This clonotype came up many times. Written as DNA, the CDR3 is TGTGCCAGCAGGTCCCCCGGACCCCTTGGCTACACCTTC. It codes for CASRSPGPLGYTF. The chain couples TRBV28 to TRBJ1-2, with unresolved D. The CDR3 spans 13 residues. V lost 6 bases and J 7 bases, leaving 15 bases between the germline ends. The germline gives CDR1 MDHEN, CDR2 SYDVKM.

In its sample, this clonotype was seen a few times. The genes are TRBV29-1 and TRBJ1-2, with a possible D match to TRBD1 (6 bases). The CDR3 spans 12 residues. CDR1 is SQVTM, CDR2 ANQGSEA, per germline. The V gene lost 4 bases and the J gene lost 3 bases, with 9 bases spanning the gap. DNA for the CDR3: TGCAGCGTTGTTGGGGGCGACTATGGCTACACCTTC. Residues: CSVVGGDYGYTF.

This clonotype was counted ten times or more. V usage is TRBV12-3 or TRBV12-4 and J usage is TRBJ2-4; 8 bases fit TRBD1. The trim removed 6 bases at V and 6 bases at J, leaving 10 bases unmatched. The CDR3 covers 15 residues. The CDR3 loop is CASSRTGTGLNIQYF. The CDR3 nucleotides read TGTGCCAGCAGCCGAACCGGGACAGGACTAAACATTCAGTACTTC.

The chain couples TRBV7-9 to TRBJ1-6; 9 bases match TRBD1. Germline lookup yields CDR1 SEHNR and CDR2 FQNEAQ (reference sequence). The V gene end was trimmed by 1 base and the J gene end by 11 bases; junction bases not matched to a gene: 12. The CDR3 covers 17 residues. CDR3 nucleotides: TGTGCCAGCAGCTTAGTACCGGGACAGGGTCTGTCGCCACCCCTCCACTTT. This sequence encodes CASSLVPGQGLSPPLHF.

The chain couples TRBV19 to TRBJ1-2; D call uncertain. V was clipped by 4 bases and J by 6 bases, with 9 bases between them. Germline assignment: CDR1 LNHDA and CDR2 SQIVND (reference sequence). The CDR3 runs 12 residues. The DNA of the CDR3 is TGTGCCAGTAGTACCCGAGGGAATGGCTACACCTTC. Its translation is CASSTRGNGYTF.

This clonotype was recorded at least ten times. This CDR3 is CASSVLAGQETQYF. In DNA form, the CDR3 reads TGTGCCAGCAGTGTACTAGCGGGACAAGAGACCCAGTACTTC. The gene calls are TRBV2 and TRBJ2-5, with TRBD2 matching 10 bases. From germline, CDR1 is SNHLY and CDR2 FYNNEI. The V gene end was trimmed by 4 bases and the J gene end by 2 bases; junction bases not matched to a gene: 1. There are 14 residues in the CDR3.

This clonotype was detected many times. The chain is built from TRBV7-8 and TRBJ1-5; D unresolved. V was pared by 0 bases and J by 2 bases, with 17 bases between. The CDR3 is 18 residues long. CDR1 is SGHVS and CDR2 is FQNEAQ in the germline V gene. CDR3 sequence reads: CASSLARFAPTGNQPQHF. The CDR3 DNA follows: TGTGCCAGCAGCTTAGCGCGGTTTGCGCCTACGGGCAATCAGCCCCAGCATTTT.

The genes are TRBV7-2 and TRBJ2-4; 11 nucleotides match TRBD1. V was pared by 1 base and J by 8 bases, with 4 bases of the junction left unmatched. CDR1 is SGHTA, CDR2 FQGNSA, per germline. The CDR3 loop spans 15 amino acids. The DNA of the CDR3 is TGTGCCAGCAGCTTAGTAGGACAGGGGGCTTACATTCAGTACTTC. Translated: CASSLVGQGAYIQYF.

The chain combines TRBV12-3 or TRBV12-4 with TRBJ1-5; D gene ambiguous. Trimming took off 3 bases at V and 4 bases at J, with 7 bases between the two ends. This CDR3 is 13 amino acids long. CDR3 bases: TGTGCCAGCAGTTTCGTAGCAAATCAGCCCCAGCATTTT. Protein: CASSFVANQPQHF.